One sample yielded the 28 T cell receptor beta chains listed below, sequenced in a study of T-cell reconstitution after alpha-beta-depleted transplantation in children. Unique molecular identifiers were incorporated into the prepared TCRbeta library. TCRdb reanalysed the PCR reads using MiXCR and keeps one entry per CDR3 protein. The data hold 350,000 to 400,000 distinct CDR3 sequences, with about 20% observed a single time. The sequencing used PBMCs from the stem cell graft donor, collected from the stem cell graft. The receptors shown here come from a human donor who donated a stem cell graft to a child with acute myeloid leukemia.

The chain is built from TRBV18 and TRBJ2-7; D may match TRBD1 or TRBD2 (5 bases each). Per the germline V gene, CDR1 is KGHSH and CDR2 is LQKENI. Trimming took 5 bases from V and 0 from J, leaving 14 bases between them. CDR3 size: 15 residues. This CDR3 reads CASSTRDGSSYEQYF. DNA of the CDR3: TGTGCCAGCTCAACCCGGGACGGAAGCTCCTACGAGCAGTACTTC.

The chain recombines TRBV27 with TRBJ2-7, with 7 bases identical to TRBD1. The CDR3 length is 16 residues. V was clipped by 5 bases and J by 0 bases; unmatched bases: 10. Germline values: CDR1 MNHEY, CDR2 SMNVEV (reference sequence). The CDR3 loop is CASSAGYRGISYEQYF. CDR3 DNA sequence: TGTGCCAGCAGTGCCGGGTACAGGGGAATCTCCTACGAGCAGTACTTC.

This clonotype was picked up a small number of times. This chain links TRBV12-3 or TRBV12-4 with TRBJ2-7; maybe TRBD1 (5 bases). Trimming left V 7 bases short and J 4 bases short, with 14 bases between. This CDR3 region has 13 residues. The CDR3 region has the DNA TGTGCCAGCACCTCTAGGGGAAAGTACGAGCAGTACTTC. Protein product: CASTSRGKYEQYF.

The rearrangement links TRBV20-1 to TRBJ2-5, with 7 bases that match TRBD1. The germline gives CDR1 DFQATT, CDR2 SNEGSKA (reference sequence). The ends lost 0 bases at V and 4 bases at J; junction bases unmatched: 8. This CDR3 spans 15 amino acids. For the CDR3, the DNA is TGCAGTGCTAGAGACCAGACAGGGTTTCGAGAGACCCAGTACTTC. It is translated as CSARDQTGFRETQYF.

This clonotype was counted only a few times. V usage is TRBV24-1 and J usage is TRBJ2-5, with a tentative D call TRBD2 (5 bases). There are 13 residues in the CDR3. Trimming left V 3 bases short and J 9 bases short, with 13 bases between. CDR1 is KGHDR, CDR2 SFDVKD, per germline. CDR3 nucleotide sequence: TGTGCCACCAGTGATGTGGCAGCCGGGGCCCAGTACTTC. Translation: CATSDVAAGAQYF.

The rearrangement joins TRBV5-1 to TRBJ2-5, with TRBD1 matching 7 bases. The length of the CDR3 is 13 residues. The germline V gene has CDR1 SGHRS and CDR2 YFSETQ. V dropped 3 bases and J dropped 7; count of bases not matched to a gene: 6. As DNA, the CDR3 is TGCGCCAGCAGCTACGACAGGGATGGGACCCAGTACTTC. Its protein product is CASSYDRDGTQYF.

The DNA of the CDR3 is TGTGCCAGCATGTCTAGCGGACTCACAGATACGCAGTATTTT. Its protein product is CASMSSGLTDTQYF. The chain uses TRBV27 and TRBJ2-3, with TRBD2 matching over 7 bases. Per germline, CDR1 MNHEY and CDR2 SMNVEV (reference sequence). V dropped 7 bases and J dropped 2; count of bases not matched to a gene: 6. The length of the CDR3 is 14 residues.

This clonotype appeared a few times. The rearrangement joins TRBV4-1 to TRBJ2-7, with 13 nucleotides matching TRBD2. Per germline, CDR1 MGHRA and CDR2 YSYEKL. The CDR3 contains 15 residues. Unmatched junction bases numbered 1, after V lost 4 bases and J lost 1 base. The CDR3 sequence: CASSRGLAGSYEQYF. Here the CDR3 DNA reads TGCGCCAGCAGCCGGGGACTAGCGGGATCCTACGAGCAGTACTTC.

V and J are TRBV25-1 and TRBJ2-7; the D is unclear. The CDR3 has 13 residues. Looked up from germline, CDR1 is MGHDK and CDR2 is SYGVNS. Between the trimmed V and J ends, which lost 7 bases and 0 bases, there was a span of 10 bases. The CDR3 DNA is TGTGCCAGCACGTTTGCTCACTCCTACGAGCAGTACTTC. Amino acid sequence: CASTFAHSYEQYF.

The V and J genes are TRBV5-1 and TRBJ2-1, with 7 nucleotides matching TRBD2. The V segment lost 4 bases and the J segment 7 bases; nucleotides outside the gene matches: 8. This CDR3 spans 14 amino acids. Germline assignment: CDR1 SGHRS and CDR2 YFSETQ. CDR3 in amino acids: CASSRPGTMNEQFF. Here the CDR3 DNA reads TGCGCCAGCAGCCGCCCTGGGACTATGAATGAGCAGTTCTTC.

This clonotype was counted between two and nine times. The chain has TRBV20-1 and TRBJ1-2, with D maybe TRBD1 (5 bases). The CDR3 contains 14 residues. The ends were cut back, 3 bases at V and 3 bases at J, with 14 bases in the middle. Germline V CDR1 and CDR2: DFQATT, SNEGSKA (reference sequence). The CDR3 loop reads CSARRRGTDYGYTF. In nucleotides, the CDR3 is TGCAGTGCTAGGCGGCGGGGCACCGACTATGGCTACACCTTC.

The table lists this clonotype with a few counts. This rearrangement joins TRBV18 to TRBJ1-3, with a possible D match to TRBD1 (6 bases). Per the germline V gene, CDR1 is KGHSH and CDR2 is LQKENI. V lost 3 bases, J lost 8 bases, and 11 bases lay in between. The CDR3 contains 13 residues. The CDR3 DNA reads TGTGCCAGCTCACCCCGGGACACAGACACCATATATTTT. Translated: CASSPRDTDTIYF.

The chain links TRBV6-5 to TRBJ2-1, with D uncertain. Germline V CDR1 and CDR2: MNHEY, SVGAGI. V gave up 2 bases and J gave up 0 bases, with 11 bases separating them. This CDR3 region has 16 residues. In DNA form, the CDR3 reads TGTGCCAGCAGTTACGTTCGTGGTATCTCCTACAATGAGCAGTTCTTC. This translates into CASSYVRGISYNEQFF.

This clonotype was counted many times. V gene TRBV7-2 combines with J gene TRBJ1-3; TRBD1 matches at 7 bases. The V gene's germline CDR1 is SGHTA and CDR2 FQGNSA. Losses at the gene ends were 5 bases for V and 1 base for J; bases not matched to a gene: 5. The CDR3 runs to 15 residues. CDR3 coding DNA: TGTGCCAGCAGCACCCGACAGGGTTCTGGAAACACCATATATTTT. It codes for CASSTRQGSGNTIYF.

Of note for this clonotype: The conserved phenylalanine or tryptophan normally closing the CDR3 is absent here, so this likely arose from a read error. This chain uses TRBV7-2 with TRBJ2-5, with a possible D match to TRBD1 (6 bases). The CDR3 has 13 amino acids. The ends were cut back, 1 base at V and 5 bases at J, with 8 bases in the middle. Germline CDR1 reads SGHTA; CDR2 reads FQGNSA. The CDR3 nucleotides read TGTGCCAGCAGCTTAGGGGGGCGGGAGACCCAGTACTTG. Encoded protein: CASSLGGRETQYL.

In this sample, this clonotype turned up once. V gene TRBV7-9 combines with J gene TRBJ2-2; maybe TRBD2 (5 bases). The length of the CDR3 is 15 residues. Germline values: CDR1 SEHNR, CDR2 FQNEAQ (reference sequence). V was shortened by 7 bases and J by 5 bases, with 17 bases between the two germline ends. The CDR3: CASIEVLGGTGELFF. CDR3 coding DNA: TGTGCCAGCATTGAAGTGCTAGGCGGGACCGGGGAGCTGTTTTTT.

The gene calls are TRBV29-1 and TRBJ1-2, with 9 bases matching TRBD1. Per germline, CDR1 SQVTM and CDR2 ANQGSEA. The CDR3 has 13 amino acids. The trim removed 5 bases at V and 3 bases at J, leaving 4 bases unmatched. The chain's CDR3 is CSVRDRVHYGYTF. The CDR3 DNA reads as TGCAGCGTTCGGGACAGGGTTCACTATGGCTACACCTTC.

This clonotype was observed many times. V usage is TRBV15 and J usage is TRBJ1-5; D is possibly TRBD1 (5 bases). The CDR3 is 16 residues long. Germline V gives CDR1 LNHNV, CDR2 YYDKDF (reference sequence). V gave up 1 base and J gave up 0 bases, with 10 bases separating them. This CDR3 is CATSRGSDSSNQPQHF. The CDR3 coding sequence is TGTGCCACCAGCAGAGGCTCTGACAGTAGCAATCAGCCCCAGCATTTT.

The V and J genes are TRBV20-1 and TRBJ2-5; D ambiguous. The germline V gene encodes CDR1 DFQATT and CDR2 SNEGSKA (reference sequence). The V end lost 0 bases, the J end lost 5 bases, and 7 bases lay between the germline ends. This CDR3 has 12 residues. The CDR3 sequence is CSARDDGETQYF. CDR3 nucleotides: TGCAGTGCTAGAGATGACGGGGAGACCCAGTACTTC.

The rearrangement uses TRBV7-9 and TRBJ2-1; 10 bases match TRBD2. The V segment lost 1 base and the J segment 7 bases; nucleotides outside the gene matches: 7. Germline-derived CDR1 and CDR2 are SEHNR and FQNEAQ (reference sequence). This CDR3 region has 16 residues. The CDR3 DNA reads as TGTGCCAGCAGCTTAGAACTAGCGGGATTATGGAATGAGCAGTTCTTC. Translated, it gives CASSLELAGLWNEQFF.

The chain combines TRBV18 with TRBJ2-1; D is ambiguous. V lost 4 bases and J 9 bases, leaving 10 bases between the germline ends. The CDR3 consists of 12 residues. Per the germline V gene, CDR1 is KGHSH and CDR2 is LQKENI. CDR3 protein: CASSRPGSEQFF. The CDR3 DNA sequence: TGTGCCAGCTCACGACCTGGCAGTGAGCAGTTCTTC.

This clonotype has ten or more counts. The J gene is TRBJ2-1, the V gene TRBV6-1; 8 bases map to TRBD2. V gave up 8 bases and J gave up 4 bases; unmatched junction bases: 7. The CDR3 has 14 residues. Germline V gene sequence: CDR1 MNHNS, CDR2 SASEGT. CDR3 loop: CASQGRGGYNEQFF. The CDR3 DNA reads TGTGCCAGCCAGGGTCGGGGGGGATACAATGAGCAGTTCTTC.

This chain joins TRBV5-1 and TRBJ2-3, with D perhaps matching TRBD2 (6 bases). The germline V gene has CDR1 SGHRS and CDR2 YFSETQ. Between the trimmed V and J ends, which lost 3 bases and 8 bases, there was a span of 7 bases. The CDR3 contains 11 residues. This chain's CDR3 is CASSSGGTQYF. CDR3 nucleotide sequence: TGCGCCAGCAGCTCCGGGGGTACGCAGTATTTT.

V is TRBV7-6 and J is TRBJ2-3; TRBD2 matches at 14 bases. The V gene end was trimmed by 5 bases and the J gene end by 0 bases; junction bases not matched to a gene: 7. The CDR3 runs to 18 residues. The germline V gene encodes CDR1 SGHVS and CDR2 FNYEAQ. The CDR3 sequence: CASSLGLAGVGSTDTQYF. CDR3 bases: TGTGCCAGCAGCCTGGGACTAGCGGGAGTCGGGAGCACAGATACGCAGTATTTT.

The chain is built from TRBV20-1 and TRBJ1-4; D unclear. Germline V lookup: CDR1 DFQATT, CDR2 SNEGSKA (reference sequence). CDR3 length equals 13 residues. The V end was cut by 1 base, the J end by 4 bases, with 7 bases between. CDR3 region: CSARGPLNEKLFF. DNA for the CDR3: TGCAGTGCTAGAGGGCCGCTTAATGAAAAACTGTTTTTT.

The V gene is TRBV12-3 or TRBV12-4, the J gene TRBJ2-7; 8 bases are shared with TRBD2. The CDR3 is 14 amino acids. Trimming took 5 bases from V and 4 from J; bases not matched to a gene: 7. The CDR3 loop is CASSPGGIGYEQYF. CDR3 sequence (DNA): TGTGCCAGCAGTCCGGGAGGGATCGGTTACGAGCAGTACTTC.

About this clonotype itself: A clone one base away is much larger, so this may be a read error. The chain is built from TRBV20-1 and TRBJ2-1; the match to TRBD2 covers 9 bases. The germline CDR1 and CDR2 sequences are DFQATT and SNEGSKA (reference sequence). This CDR3 has 16 amino acids. The CDR3 region has the DNA TGCATTGCTAGACGAGGGACCGGACTAGCGAGAAATGAGCAGTTCTTC. It translates to CIARRGTGLARNEQFF.

Ten or more counts support this clonotype. V is TRBV6-5 and J is TRBJ2-7; D may be TRBD1 (5 bases). Germline V gene lookup returns CDR1 MNHEY and CDR2 SVGAGI. The length of the CDR3 is 15 residues. V shed 2 bases and J shed 2 bases, with 13 bases lying between them. In DNA, the CDR3 is TGTGCCAGCAGTTACATTTGGCAGGGTACCTACGAGCAGTACTTC. Translation gives CASSYIWQGTYEQYF.